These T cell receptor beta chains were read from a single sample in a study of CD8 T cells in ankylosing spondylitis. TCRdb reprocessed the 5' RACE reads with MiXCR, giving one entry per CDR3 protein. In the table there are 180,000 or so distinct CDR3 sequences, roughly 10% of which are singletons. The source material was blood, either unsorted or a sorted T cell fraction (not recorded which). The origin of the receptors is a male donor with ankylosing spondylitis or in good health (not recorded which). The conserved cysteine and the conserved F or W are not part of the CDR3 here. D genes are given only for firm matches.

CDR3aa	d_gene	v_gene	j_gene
ASSYSASGIPYEQY	TRBD2	TRBV6-5	TRBJ2-7
ASSAEGALVYGYT	.	TRBV5-1	TRBJ1-2
ASSLVGDADTQY	.	TRBV5-4	TRBJ2-3
ASSPSTGPGQPQH	.	TRBV5-1	TRBJ1-5
ASSVEQGNQPQH	.	TRBV6-4	TRBJ1-5
ASREDPGRDTQY	.	TRBV6-2/TRBV6-3	TRBJ2-3
SGHYMANEQF	.	TRBV20-1	TRBJ2-1
SARASRGDEAF	TRBD1	TRBV20-1	TRBJ1-1
ATSRGLSSYEQY	.	TRBV15	TRBJ2-7
ASSHDQVRPQT	.	TRBV6-2/TRBV6-3	TRBJ1-2
ASSSTSRGQY	.	TRBV7-2	TRBJ2-5
ASSPRGVSNQPQH	.	TRBV5-5	TRBJ1-5
ASTLSGLAHNEQF	TRBD2	TRBV11-2	TRBJ2-1
ATSDLGEGEQF	TRBD2	TRBV24-1	TRBJ2-1
SARGTEKTYEQY	.	TRBV20-1	TRBJ2-7
ASSLDEATGYT	.	TRBV7-2	TRBJ1-2
ASTAEGITGELF	.	TRBV5-1	TRBJ2-2
ASGRGANYGYT	.	TRBV6-2/TRBV6-3	TRBJ1-2
ASGLVFGQDSQVGELF	.	TRBV12-5	TRBJ2-2
ASSFTGSHTDTQY	.	TRBV7-9	TRBJ2-3
AISDPGSGTEAF	.	TRBV10-3	TRBJ1-1
ASSPNTQGAGGYT	TRBD1	TRBV12-3/TRBV12-4	TRBJ1-2
SARGLAGYYNEQF	TRBD2	TRBV20-1	TRBJ2-1
AIRASGGSTDTQY	TRBD2	TRBV10-3	TRBJ2-3
SARPRTRSGNTIY	.	TRBV20-1	TRBJ1-3
SARDPRGRGTQY	TRBD1	TRBV20-1	TRBJ2-3
SARPTGGRPVTNEKLF	TRBD1	TRBV20-1	TRBJ1-4
ASSLALATSYNEQF	.	TRBV5-1	TRBJ2-1
SAAHQGYGYT	.	TRBV29-1	TRBJ1-2
ASSPTGQLSNGEQY	.	TRBV6-1	TRBJ2-7
ASSPTGTFSYEQY	TRBD1	TRBV3-1	TRBJ2-7
ASSLAQGSYGYT	.	TRBV5-1	TRBJ1-2
SAPPGQSYNELF	TRBD1	TRBV20-1	TRBJ2-1
ASSSTGTGPYGYT	TRBD1	TRBV6-5	TRBJ1-2
ASSHGSVDTQY	.	TRBV3-1	TRBJ2-3
ASSEQRGNQPQH	.	TRBV6-1	TRBJ1-5
ASSQRGQGYNEQF	TRBD1	TRBV3-1	TRBJ2-1
ASSYPPGRVSYEQY	.	TRBV6-2/TRBV6-3	TRBJ2-7
SAREGYGYT	.	TRBV20-1	TRBJ1-2
ASTPGLAGETQY	TRBD2	TRBV7-2	TRBJ2-5
ASSLREGRYNEQF	TRBD2	TRBV12-3/TRBV12-4	TRBJ2-1
ASSLALGTEAF	.	TRBV12-3/TRBV12-4	TRBJ1-1
ASSSGGAALTDTQY	.	TRBV7-9	TRBJ2-3
ASSFGSDQPQH	.	TRBV5-1	TRBJ1-5
ASSSEQSWGYEQY	.	TRBV28	TRBJ2-7
STRPGSGTEAF	.	TRBV20-1	TRBJ1-1
ASSSPKREQF	.	TRBV5-4	TRBJ2-1
ASSLEGYSNQPQH	.	TRBV12-3/TRBV12-4	TRBJ1-5
ASSRTSGNYEQY	TRBD2	TRBV12-3/TRBV12-4	TRBJ2-7
ASNRGDTGELF	.	TRBV12-3/TRBV12-4	TRBJ2-2
ASSFQTASTDTQY	.	TRBV5-1	TRBJ2-3
ASSRTGSNYGYT	TRBD1	TRBV28	TRBJ1-2